The clone carrying this T cell receptor (beta chain) was seen a few times. The antigen is not known. The isolated RNA, all of it, was reverse transcribed, so expressed TCRB transcripts were what got sequenced. This table comes from immunoSEQ multiplex PCR, and its TCRdb copy is limited to in-frame clones, with some not included. The repertoire holds roughly 340,000 clones, roughly 14% seen once, with 0.013% to 0.015% in the top ten. V was trimmed by 0 bases and J by 1 base, leaving 9 bases between them. Germline V gene data show CDR1 as KGHSH and CDR2 as LQKENI. The CDR3 consists of 15 residues. The data were taken from a study of beta chain features in type 1 diabetes. Study-wide results and limits: Shorter TCRB CDR3s, moderately but significantly so, marked every one of the four CD4+ subsets in Type 1 diabetes patients. Researchers reported that naive, central memory and Treg TCRB repertoires appeared more similar in patients than in healthy donors.

The gene calls are TRBV18 and TRBJ1-1, with D unresolved. The sample taken for sequencing was naive CD4+ T cells from blood. The sequence was obtained from a woman aged 18-29 years with type 1 diabetes. This CDR3 reads CASSPPGRQNTEAFF. The CDR3 DNA reads as TGTGCCAGCTCACCACCAGGCCGACAGAACACTGAAGCTTTCTTT.